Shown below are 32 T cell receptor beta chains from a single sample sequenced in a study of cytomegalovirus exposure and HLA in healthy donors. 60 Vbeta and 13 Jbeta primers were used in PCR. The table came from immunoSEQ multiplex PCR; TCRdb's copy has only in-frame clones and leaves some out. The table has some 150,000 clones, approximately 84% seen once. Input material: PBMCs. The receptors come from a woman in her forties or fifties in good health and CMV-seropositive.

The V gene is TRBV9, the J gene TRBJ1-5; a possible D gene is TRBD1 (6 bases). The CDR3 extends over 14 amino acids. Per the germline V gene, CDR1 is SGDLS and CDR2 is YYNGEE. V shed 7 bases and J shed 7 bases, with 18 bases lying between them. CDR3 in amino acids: CASSRGGVGQPQHF. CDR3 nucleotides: TGTGCCAGCTCCCGAGGGGGGGTAGGGCAGCCCCAGCATTTT.

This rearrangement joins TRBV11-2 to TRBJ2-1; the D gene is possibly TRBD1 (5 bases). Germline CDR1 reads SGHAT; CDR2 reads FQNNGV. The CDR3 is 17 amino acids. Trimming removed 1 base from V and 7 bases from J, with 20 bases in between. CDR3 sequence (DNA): TGTGCCAGCAGCTTAGTTAGTCGGGCAGGGTCAGGGAATGAGCAGTTCTTC. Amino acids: CASSLVSRAGSGNEQFF.

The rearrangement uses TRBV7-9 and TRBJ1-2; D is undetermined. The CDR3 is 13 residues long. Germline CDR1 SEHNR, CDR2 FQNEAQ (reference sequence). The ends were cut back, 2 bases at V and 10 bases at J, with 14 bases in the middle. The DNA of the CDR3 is TGTGCCAGCAGCTTAATGGTCACAGCTTACTACACCTTC. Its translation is CASSLMVTAYYTF.

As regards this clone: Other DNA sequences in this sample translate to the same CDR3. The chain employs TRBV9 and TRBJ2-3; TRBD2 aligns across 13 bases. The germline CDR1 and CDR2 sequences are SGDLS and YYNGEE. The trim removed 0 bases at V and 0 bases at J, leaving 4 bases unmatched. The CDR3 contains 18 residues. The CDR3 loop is CASSVEGTSGTSTDTQYF. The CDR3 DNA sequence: TGTGCCAGCAGCGTAGAGGGGACTAGCGGGACTAGCACAGATACGCAGTATTTT.

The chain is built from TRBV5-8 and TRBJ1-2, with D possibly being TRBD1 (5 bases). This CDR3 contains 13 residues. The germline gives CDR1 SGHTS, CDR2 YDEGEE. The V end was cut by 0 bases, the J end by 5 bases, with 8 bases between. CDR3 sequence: CASSLATEYGYTF. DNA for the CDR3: TGTGCCAGCAGCTTGGCGACAGAGTATGGCTACACCTTC.

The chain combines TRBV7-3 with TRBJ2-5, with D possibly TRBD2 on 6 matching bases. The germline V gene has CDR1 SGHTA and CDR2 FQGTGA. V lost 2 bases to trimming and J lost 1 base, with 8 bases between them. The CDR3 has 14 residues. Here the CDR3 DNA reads TGTGCCAGCAGCTTAGGAGGGACCCAAGAGACCCAGTACTTC. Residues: CASSLGGTQETQYF.

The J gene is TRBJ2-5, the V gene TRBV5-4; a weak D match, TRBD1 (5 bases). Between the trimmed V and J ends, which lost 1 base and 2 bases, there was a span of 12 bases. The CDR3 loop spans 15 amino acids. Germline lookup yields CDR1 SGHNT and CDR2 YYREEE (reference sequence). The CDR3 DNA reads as TGTGCCAGCAGCTTGTTAGGGGCAGGGCAAGAGACCCAGTACTTC. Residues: CASSLLGAGQETQYF.

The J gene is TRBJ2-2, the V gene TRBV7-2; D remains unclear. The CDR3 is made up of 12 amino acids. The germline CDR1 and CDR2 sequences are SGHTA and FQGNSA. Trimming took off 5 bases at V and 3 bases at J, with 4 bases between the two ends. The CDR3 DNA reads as TGTGCCAGCAGCCAGGACACCGGGGAGCTGTTTTTT. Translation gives CASSQDTGELFF.

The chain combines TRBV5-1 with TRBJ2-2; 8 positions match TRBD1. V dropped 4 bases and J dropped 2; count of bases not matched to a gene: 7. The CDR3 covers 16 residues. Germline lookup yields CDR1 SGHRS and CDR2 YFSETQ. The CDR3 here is CASSPTGQGNTGELFF. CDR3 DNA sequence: TGCGCCAGCAGCCCGACCGGACAGGGAAACACCGGGGAGCTGTTTTTT.

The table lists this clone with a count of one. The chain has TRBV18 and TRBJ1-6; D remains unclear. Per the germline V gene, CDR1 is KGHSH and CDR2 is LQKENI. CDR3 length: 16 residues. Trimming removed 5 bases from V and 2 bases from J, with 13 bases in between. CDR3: CASSTRRRTYNSPLHF. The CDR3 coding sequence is TGTGCCAGCTCAACCCGACGGAGGACCTATAATTCACCCCTCCACTTT.

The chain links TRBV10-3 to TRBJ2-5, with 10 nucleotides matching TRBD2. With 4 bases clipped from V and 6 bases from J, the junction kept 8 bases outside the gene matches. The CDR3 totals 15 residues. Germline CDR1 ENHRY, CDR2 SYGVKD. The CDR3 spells CAISGTSGAPQTQYF. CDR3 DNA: TGTGCCATCAGTGGAACTAGCGGGGCCCCCCAGACCCAGTACTTC.

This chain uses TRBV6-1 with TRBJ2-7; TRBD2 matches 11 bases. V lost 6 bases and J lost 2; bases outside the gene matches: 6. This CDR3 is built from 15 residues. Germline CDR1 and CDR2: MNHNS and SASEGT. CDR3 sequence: CASSSLLAGAYEQYF. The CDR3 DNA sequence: TGTGCCAGCAGCTCGCTACTAGCGGGGGCCTACGAGCAGTACTTC.

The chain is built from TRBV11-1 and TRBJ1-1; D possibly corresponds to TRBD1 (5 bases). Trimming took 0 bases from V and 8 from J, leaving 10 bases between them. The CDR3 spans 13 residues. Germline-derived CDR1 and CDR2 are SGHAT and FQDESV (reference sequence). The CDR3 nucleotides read TGTGCCAGCAGCTTAGCGCCAGGGAACGAAGCTTTCTTT. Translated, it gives CASSLAPGNEAFF.

CDR3 nucleotide sequence: TGTGCCAGCAGCCTCGATATCGGGGGGAGCTACGAGCAGTACTTC. Translation: CASSLDIGGSYEQYF. The chain employs TRBV9 and TRBJ2-7, with TRBD2 matching over 7 bases. This CDR3 has 15 residues. J lost 3 bases, V lost 4 bases, and 10 bases had no gene match. Germline CDR1 and CDR2: SGDLS and YYNGEE.

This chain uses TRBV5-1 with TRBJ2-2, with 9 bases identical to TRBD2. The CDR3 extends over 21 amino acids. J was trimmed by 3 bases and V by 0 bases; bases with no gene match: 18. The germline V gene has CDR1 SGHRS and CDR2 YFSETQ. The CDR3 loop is CASSLALGLAWGLDDTGELFF. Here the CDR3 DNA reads TGCGCCAGCAGCTTGGCCTTGGGACTAGCTTGGGGTCTCGATGACACCGGGGAGCTGTTTTTT.

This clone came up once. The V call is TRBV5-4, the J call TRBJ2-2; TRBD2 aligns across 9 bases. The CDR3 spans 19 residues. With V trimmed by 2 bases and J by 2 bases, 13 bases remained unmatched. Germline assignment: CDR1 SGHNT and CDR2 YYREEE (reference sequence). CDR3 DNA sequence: TGTGCCAGCAGCTTCCCACCGGGTCGACTAGCGGAAAACACCGGGGAGCTGTTTTTT. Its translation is CASSFPPGRLAENTGELFF.

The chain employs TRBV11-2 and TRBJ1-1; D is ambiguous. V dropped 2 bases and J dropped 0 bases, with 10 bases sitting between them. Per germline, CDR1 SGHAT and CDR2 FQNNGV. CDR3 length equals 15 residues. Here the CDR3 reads CASSLFANMNTEAFF. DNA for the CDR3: TGTGCCAGCAGCTTATTCGCAAACATGAACACTGAAGCTTTCTTT.

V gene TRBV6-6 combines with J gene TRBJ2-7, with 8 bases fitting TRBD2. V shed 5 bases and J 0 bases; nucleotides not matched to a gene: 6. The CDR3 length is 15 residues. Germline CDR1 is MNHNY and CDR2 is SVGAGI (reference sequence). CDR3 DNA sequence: TGTGCCAGCAGTCCCCGGGCGGGGGGCTCCTACGAGCAGTACTTC. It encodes CASSPRAGGSYEQYF.

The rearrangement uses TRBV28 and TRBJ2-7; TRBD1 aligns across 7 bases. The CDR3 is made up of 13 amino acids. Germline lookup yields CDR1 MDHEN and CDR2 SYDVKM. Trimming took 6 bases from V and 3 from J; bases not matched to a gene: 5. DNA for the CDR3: TGTGCCAGCAGGAGACAGGGTATCTACGAGCAGTACTTC. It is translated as CASRRQGIYEQYF.

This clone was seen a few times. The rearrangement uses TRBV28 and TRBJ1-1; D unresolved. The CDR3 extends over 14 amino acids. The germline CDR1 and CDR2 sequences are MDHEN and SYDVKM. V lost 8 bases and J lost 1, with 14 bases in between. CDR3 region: CASLDRGGNTEAFF. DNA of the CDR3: TGTGCCAGCCTAGACCGGGGAGGGAACACTGAAGCTTTCTTT.

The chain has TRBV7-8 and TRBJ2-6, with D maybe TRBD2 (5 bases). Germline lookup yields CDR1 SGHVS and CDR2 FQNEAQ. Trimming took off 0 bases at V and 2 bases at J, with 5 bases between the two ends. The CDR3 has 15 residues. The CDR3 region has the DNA TGTGCCAGCAGCTTAGCCGGGACTGGGGCCAACGTCCTGACTTTC. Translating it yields CASSLAGTGANVLTF.

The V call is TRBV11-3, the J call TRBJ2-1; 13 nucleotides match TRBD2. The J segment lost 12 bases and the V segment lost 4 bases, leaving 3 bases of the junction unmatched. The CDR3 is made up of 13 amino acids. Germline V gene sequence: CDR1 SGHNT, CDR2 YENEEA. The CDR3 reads CASSWTSGGPQFF. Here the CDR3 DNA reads TGTGCCAGCAGCTGGACTAGCGGGGGACCGCAGTTCTTC.

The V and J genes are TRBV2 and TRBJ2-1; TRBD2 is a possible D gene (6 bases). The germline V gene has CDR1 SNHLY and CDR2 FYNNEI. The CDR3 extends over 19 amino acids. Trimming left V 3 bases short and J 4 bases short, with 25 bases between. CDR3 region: CASSETGTGVIGRYNEQFF. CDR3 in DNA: TGTGCCAGCAGTGAGACCGGGACGGGGGTCATTGGGCGGTACAATGAGCAGTTCTTC.

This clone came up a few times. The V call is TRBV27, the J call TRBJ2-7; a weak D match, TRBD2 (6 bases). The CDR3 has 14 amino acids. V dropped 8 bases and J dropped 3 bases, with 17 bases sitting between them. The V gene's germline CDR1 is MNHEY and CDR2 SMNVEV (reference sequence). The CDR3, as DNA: TGTGCCAGCTCCCACGGTAGCGGATACTACGAGCAGTACTTC. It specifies CASSHGSGYYEQYF.

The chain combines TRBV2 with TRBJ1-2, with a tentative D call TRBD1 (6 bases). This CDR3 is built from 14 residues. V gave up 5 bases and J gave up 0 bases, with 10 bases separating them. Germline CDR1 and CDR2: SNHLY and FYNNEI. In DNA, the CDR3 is TGTGCCAGCAGTATCAACAGGGCTAACTATGGCTACACCTTC. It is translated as CASSINRANYGYTF. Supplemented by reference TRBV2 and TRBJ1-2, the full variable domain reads EPEVTQTPSHQVTQMGQEVILRCVPISNHLYFYWYRQILGQKVEFLVSFYNNEISEKSEIFDDQFSVERPDGSNFTLKIRSTKLEDSAMYFCASSINRANYGYTFGSGTRLTVV.

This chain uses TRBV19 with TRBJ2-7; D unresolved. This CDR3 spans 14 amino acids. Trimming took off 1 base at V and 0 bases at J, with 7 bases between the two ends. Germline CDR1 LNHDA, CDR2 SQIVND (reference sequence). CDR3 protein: CASSIATVSYEQYF. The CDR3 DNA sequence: TGTGCCAGTAGTATAGCCACTGTCTCCTACGAGCAGTACTTC.

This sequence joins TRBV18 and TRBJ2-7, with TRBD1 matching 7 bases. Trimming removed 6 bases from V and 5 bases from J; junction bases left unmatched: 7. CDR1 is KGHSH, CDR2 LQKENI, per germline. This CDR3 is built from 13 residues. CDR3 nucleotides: TGTGCCAGCTCGCTTGACAGGGTAAACGAGCAGTACTTC. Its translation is CASSLDRVNEQYF.

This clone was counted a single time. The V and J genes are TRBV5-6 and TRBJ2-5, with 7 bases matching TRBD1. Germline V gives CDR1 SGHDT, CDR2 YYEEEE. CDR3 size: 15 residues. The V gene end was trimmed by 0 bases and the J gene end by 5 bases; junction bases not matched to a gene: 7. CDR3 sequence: CASSLGRQGTETQYF. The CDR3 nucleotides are TGTGCCAGCAGCTTGGGGAGACAGGGAACGGAGACCCAGTACTTC.

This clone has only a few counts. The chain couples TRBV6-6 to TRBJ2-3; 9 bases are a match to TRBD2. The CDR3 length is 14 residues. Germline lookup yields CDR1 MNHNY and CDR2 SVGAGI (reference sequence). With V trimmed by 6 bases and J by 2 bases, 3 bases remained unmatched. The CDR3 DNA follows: TGTGCCAGCAGAGCGGGGGGCCTCACAGATACGCAGTATTTT. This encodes CASRAGGLTDTQYF.

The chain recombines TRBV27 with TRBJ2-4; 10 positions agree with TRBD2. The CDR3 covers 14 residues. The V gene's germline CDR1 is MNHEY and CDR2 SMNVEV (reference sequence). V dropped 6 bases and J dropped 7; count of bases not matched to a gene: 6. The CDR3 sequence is CASSLAGVGNIQYF. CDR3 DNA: TGTGCCAGCAGCCTAGCGGGAGTCGGGAACATTCAGTACTTC.

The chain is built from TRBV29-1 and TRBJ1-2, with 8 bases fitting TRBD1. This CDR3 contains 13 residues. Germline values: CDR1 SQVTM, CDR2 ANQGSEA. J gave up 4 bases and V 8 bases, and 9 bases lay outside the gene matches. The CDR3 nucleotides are TGCAGCTACGGGGACAGGAAGGGCTATGGCTACACCTTC. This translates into CSYGDRKGYGYTF. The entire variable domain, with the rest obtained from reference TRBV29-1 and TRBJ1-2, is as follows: SAVISQKPSRDICQRGTSLTIQCQVDSQVTMMFWYRQQPGQSLTLIATANQGSEATYESGFVIDKFPISRPNLTFSTLTVSNMSPEDSSIYLCSYGDRKGYGYTFGSGTRLTVV.

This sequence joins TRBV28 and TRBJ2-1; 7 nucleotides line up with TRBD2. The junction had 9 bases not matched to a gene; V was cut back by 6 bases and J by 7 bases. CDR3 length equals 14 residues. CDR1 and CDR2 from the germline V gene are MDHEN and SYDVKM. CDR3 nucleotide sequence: TGTGCCAGCAGGGCCAGCGGGATCGTGAATGAGCAGTTCTTC. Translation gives CASRASGIVNEQFF.